These 26 T cell receptor beta chains came from one sample sequenced in a study of CD8+ T cells in alopecia areata. cDNA prepared by RNA extraction and subsequent reverse transcription served as the template for sequencing. Repertoires were generated with immunoSEQ multiplex PCR, while TCRdb's copy carries only in-frame clones and drops some. The sample carries 75,000 to 100,000 clones, 40% to 55% recorded once. The sequenced sample consisted of CD4+ T cells sorted from blood. The source of these receptors is a human donor with alopecia areata.

This clone was seen more than once but under ten times. The J gene is TRBJ1-2, the V gene TRBV29-1; D is perhaps TRBD1 (5 bases). Trimming cost V 1 base and J 6 bases, with 15 bases left between them. Germline values: CDR1 SQVTM, CDR2 ANQGSEA. The CDR3 has 14 amino acids. The DNA of the CDR3 is TGCAGCGTTGAAGCTAAGGGGTCTGGAAATGGCTACACCTTC. This translates into CSVEAKGSGNGYTF.

The rearrangement links TRBV29-1 to TRBJ2-3; D may be TRBD1 (6 bases). Germline lookup yields CDR1 SQVTM and CDR2 ANQGSEA. The V gene lost 7 bases and the J gene lost 5 bases, with 10 bases spanning the gap. The CDR3 sequence is 11 residues long. The CDR3 DNA reads as TGCAGCGGACGAGGGGGAGATACGCAGTATTTT. Translating it yields CSGRGGDTQYF.

V is TRBV20-1 and J is TRBJ2-3; the D is unclear. Trimming left V 2 bases short and J 6 bases short, with 6 bases between. In germline, CDR1 is DFQATT, CDR2 SNEGSKA (reference sequence). The CDR3 contains 11 residues. This CDR3 is CSARIEDTQYF. In DNA form, the CDR3 reads TGCAGTGCTAGAATCGAGGATACGCAGTATTTT.

The chain uses TRBV18 and TRBJ1-5; D perhaps matches TRBD1 (5 bases). Germline V gene data show CDR1 as KGHSH and CDR2 as LQKENI. Trimming took off 4 bases at V and 0 bases at J, with 10 bases between the two ends. CDR3 length equals 15 residues. The CDR3 DNA reads as TGTGCCAGCTCACTGGACACCTATAGCAATCAGCCCCAGCATTTT. Translated, it gives CASSLDTYSNQPQHF.

V and J are TRBV9 and TRBJ2-1, with TRBD1 as a possible D gene (6 bases). The ends were cut back, 3 bases at V and 7 bases at J, with 17 bases in the middle. The CDR3 extends over 15 amino acids. CDR1 and CDR2 from the germline V gene are SGDLS and YYNGEE. CDR3 loop: CASSDPRGGWNEQFF. The CDR3 DNA reads as TGTGCCAGCAGCGACCCTAGAGGGGGTTGGAATGAGCAGTTCTTC.

This clone was counted once. The V gene is TRBV29-1, the J gene TRBJ1-3, with D maybe TRBD1 (6 bases). V was trimmed by 6 bases and J by 4 bases, leaving 16 bases between them. CDR1 is SQVTM, CDR2 ANQGSEA, per germline. This CDR3 comprises 14 residues. The CDR3, as DNA: TGCAGCGTCACGGTCAGGGGAACAGGAAACACCATATATTTT. It codes for CSVTVRGTGNTIYF.

V is TRBV7-2 and J is TRBJ2-3; D call uncertain. The CDR3 has 14 amino acids. Germline V gene data show CDR1 as SGHTA and CDR2 as FQGNSA. With 4 bases removed from V and 4 bases from J, the gap between germline ends came to 12 bases. CDR3 sequence (DNA): TGTGCCAGCAGCTCTCTTAGGTCAGCAGATACGCAGTATTTT. This encodes CASSSLRSADTQYF.

This clone appeared once. This chain connects TRBV5-4 to TRBJ2-7; D remains ambiguous. V gave up 3 bases and J gave up 6 bases, with 16 bases separating them. CDR3 length: 14 residues. Germline V CDR1 and CDR2: SGHNT, YYREEE (reference sequence). The CDR3 region is CASSSLARPSEQYF. CDR3 sequence (DNA): TGTGCCAGCAGCTCCCTGGCGCGCCCGAGCGAGCAGTACTTC.

This clone was detected only a few times. The gene calls are TRBV29-1 and TRBJ2-4; possibly TRBD2 for D (5 bases). This CDR3 is 12 amino acids long. V lost 6 bases to trimming and J lost 1 base, with 7 bases between them. Per the germline V gene, CDR1 is SQVTM and CDR2 is ANQGSEA. The CDR3 bases are TGCAGCGTGTGGGAGGCCAAAAACATTCAGTACTTC. This translates into CSVWEAKNIQYF.

J is TRBJ2-5 and V is TRBV30, with 9 bases that match TRBD2. Germline CDR1 and CDR2: GTSNPN and SVGIG (reference sequence). Losses at the gene ends were 4 bases for V and 5 bases for J; bases not matched to a gene: 11. This CDR3 contains 15 residues. This chain's CDR3 is CAWMPQLAGPETQYF. In DNA, the CDR3 is TGTGCCTGGATGCCCCAGCTAGCGGGACCGGAGACCCAGTACTTC. Full variable domain (rest looked up from reference TRBV30 and TRBJ2-5): SQTIHQWPATLVQPVGSPLSLECTVEGTSNPNLYWYRQAAGRGLQLLFYSVGIGQISSEVPQNLSASRPQDRQFILSSKKLLLSDSGFYLCAWMPQLAGPETQYFGPGTRLLVL.

This clone was found a few times. The chain employs TRBV28 and TRBJ1-5; 7 nucleotides agree with TRBD1. The CDR3 extends over 14 amino acids. Trimming cost V 7 bases and J 7 bases; bases outside gene matches: 10. Germline CDR1 is MDHEN and CDR2 is SYDVKM. The CDR3 nucleotides are TGTGCCAGCACCACAGGGGCCCCAGGGCAGCCCCAGCATTTT. The encoded protein is CASTTGAPGQPQHF. The full variable domain, in which reference TRBV28 and TRBJ1-5 provide the parts outside the CDR3, is DVKVTQSSRYLVKRTGEKVFLECVQDMDHENMFWYRQDPGLGLRLIYFSYDVKMKEKGDIPEGYSVSREKKERFSLILESASTNQTSMYLCASTTGAPGQPQHFGDGTRLSIL.

The chain recombines TRBV29-1 with TRBJ2-7; TRBD2 matches at 9 bases. Germline values: CDR1 SQVTM, CDR2 ANQGSEA. V shed 4 bases and J 5 bases; nucleotides not matched to a gene: 9. The CDR3 runs to 14 residues. As DNA, the CDR3 is TGCAGCGTTGGCCTGCTAGCGGGAAACCACGAGCAGTACTTC. As protein: CSVGLLAGNHEQYF.

This clone occurred a few times. The same CDR3 also results from other DNA sequences found in this sample. The V call is TRBV29-1, the J call TRBJ1-1; unclear D gene. Germline lookup yields CDR1 SQVTM and CDR2 ANQGSEA. Trimming took off 4 bases at V and 0 bases at J, with 6 bases between the two ends. This CDR3 has 12 residues. The CDR3 DNA sequence: TGCAGCGTTGGTAGGATGAACACTGAAGCTTTCTTT. This encodes CSVGRMNTEAFF.

The gene calls are TRBV27 and TRBJ2-5, with D maybe TRBD2 (7 bases). CDR1 MNHEY and CDR2 SMNVEV come from the germline V gene (reference sequence). The germline V and J ends were trimmed by 6 bases and 5 bases, with 16 bases remaining between them. The CDR3 length is 14 residues. For the CDR3, the DNA is TGTGCCAGCAGGAGGGGGGGCAGTATGGAGACCCAGTACTTC. This translates into CASRRGGSMETQYF.

The chain carries TRBV27 and TRBJ1-2, with D possibly being TRBD1 (6 bases). This CDR3 is built from 17 residues. The germline V and J ends were trimmed by 3 bases and 4 bases, with 21 bases remaining between them. Germline values: CDR1 MNHEY, CDR2 SMNVEV (reference sequence). CDR3 DNA sequence: TGTGCCAGCAGTTTTCAGGAAGGGGGAACCTGGGGCTATGGCTACACCTTC. Translated: CASSFQEGGTWGYGYTF.

The V and J genes are TRBV5-1 and TRBJ2-7; D not resolved. The CDR3 consists of 12 residues. Germline CDR1 and CDR2: SGHRS and YFSETQ. The V gene lost 1 base and the J gene lost 7 bases, with 9 bases spanning the gap. The CDR3: CASSLPTREQYF. The CDR3 region has the DNA TGCGCCAGCAGCTTGCCGACTCGGGAGCAGTACTTC.

The CDR3 DNA reads TGTGCCATCAGTGACGGACTAGCGGGGAACAAAAACATTCAGTACTTC. Translating it yields CAISDGLAGNKNIQYF. The genes are TRBV10-3 and TRBJ2-4; 12 bases align to TRBD2. From germline, CDR1 is ENHRY and CDR2 SYGVKD. CDR3 length equals 16 residues. Losses at the gene ends were 3 bases for V and 3 bases for J; bases not matched to a gene: 3.

This chain links TRBV30 with TRBJ1-2; D is unclear. The CDR3 runs 12 residues. The germline V and J ends were trimmed by 0 bases and 5 bases, with 7 bases remaining between them. Germline V CDR1 and CDR2: GTSNPN, SVGIG (reference sequence). CDR3 loop: CAWSVHSYGYTF. The DNA for the CDR3 is TGTGCCTGGAGTGTACACAGTTATGGCTACACCTTC. Full variable domain (outside the CDR3, taken from reference TRBV30 and TRBJ1-2): SQTIHQWPATLVQPVGSPLSLECTVEGTSNPNLYWYRQAAGRGLQLLFYSVGIGQISSEVPQNLSASRPQDRQFILSSKKLLLSDSGFYLCAWSVHSYGYTFGSGTRLTVV.

In this sample, this clone turned up a few times. This chain joins TRBV28 and TRBJ2-1; D is undetermined. This CDR3 has 11 amino acids. V lost 2 bases to trimming and J lost 9 bases, with 5 bases between them. CDR1 is MDHEN and CDR2 is SYDVKM in the germline V gene. The CDR3 is CASSLQVEQFF. CDR3 DNA: TGTGCCAGCAGTTTACAGGTTGAGCAGTTCTTC.

This clone was recorded a few times. This sequence joins TRBV11-2 and TRBJ2-2; D is ambiguous. Germline values: CDR1 SGHAT, CDR2 FQNNGV. The CDR3 spans 13 residues. Trimming left V 1 base short and J 5 bases short, with 5 bases between. CDR3 nucleotides: TGTGCCAGCAGCTTAGGACGAACCGGGGAGCTGTTTTTT. Amino acid sequence: CASSLGRTGELFF. Full variable domain (missing parts from reference TRBV11-2 and TRBJ2-2): EAGVAQSPRYKIIEKRQSVAFWCNPISGHATLYWYQQILGQGPKLLIQFQNNGVVDDSQLPKDRFSAERLKGVDSTLKIQPAKLEDSAVYLCASSLGRTGELFFGEGSRLTVL.

The V and J genes are TRBV7-2 and TRBJ2-3, with D possibly being TRBD2 (5 bases). This CDR3 contains 14 residues. Germline V gene sequence: CDR1 SGHTA, CDR2 FQGNSA. V shed 1 base and J shed 2 bases, with 7 bases lying between them. CDR3 DNA: TGTGCCAGCAGCTTAGGCGACTACACAGATACGCAGTATTTT. This codes for CASSLGDYTDTQYF.

For this clone: The same CDR3 arises from other DNA sequences in this sample as well. The J gene is TRBJ2-3, the V gene TRBV29-1; D is unresolved. Trimming stripped 4 bases from V and 3 bases from J, with 8 bases between. Per the germline V gene, CDR1 is SQVTM and CDR2 is ANQGSEA. The CDR3 has 12 residues. The DNA of the CDR3 is TGCAGCGTTGGAGGCCCAACAGATACGCAGTATTTT. Residues: CSVGGPTDTQYF.

This clone was counted once. Other DNA sequences in the sample encode the same CDR3. The chain uses TRBV4-1 and TRBJ1-5; no definite D call. Trimming pared 0 bases from V and 4 bases from J, leaving 13 bases between. The CDR3 totals 16 residues. Germline lookup yields CDR1 MGHRA and CDR2 YSYEKL. CDR3 residues: CASSQDGGIGNQPQHF. The DNA of the CDR3 is TGCGCCAGCAGCCAAGATGGCGGGATAGGAAATCAGCCCCAGCATTTT.

The chain employs TRBV30 and TRBJ2-2; D is undetermined. The V gene's germline CDR1 is GTSNPN and CDR2 SVGIG (reference sequence). The germline V and J ends were trimmed by 0 bases and 3 bases, with 8 bases remaining between them. There are 14 residues in the CDR3. CDR3 in DNA: TGTGCCTGGAGTGTAACGTCTGACACCGGGGAGCTGTTTTTT. Translated: CAWSVTSDTGELFF.

This clone has a handful of counts. The rearrangement joins TRBV2 to TRBJ2-3; D is unclear. V was trimmed by 4 bases and J by 2 bases, leaving 4 bases between them. CDR3 length equals 12 residues. Germline loops: CDR1 SNHLY, CDR2 FYNNEI. CDR3 DNA sequence: TGTGCCAGCAGTGTCGCCACAGATACGCAGTATTTT. It encodes CASSVATDTQYF. Full variable domain (rest looked up from reference TRBV2 and TRBJ2-3): EPEVTQTPSHQVTQMGQEVILRCVPISNHLYFYWYRQILGQKVEFLVSFYNNEISEKSEIFDDQFSVERPDGSNFTLKIRSTKLEDSAMYFCASSVATDTQYFGPGTRLTVL.

This clone was recorded a few times. The chain links TRBV28 to TRBJ2-7, with D possibly TRBD1 on 6 matching bases. Germline V gives CDR1 MDHEN, CDR2 SYDVKM. The CDR3 is made up of 12 amino acids. Between the trimmed V and J ends, which lost 7 bases and 4 bases, there was a span of 11 bases. CDR3 protein: CASMLGTYEQYF. The CDR3 DNA reads as TGTGCCAGCATGTTGGGGACATACGAGCAGTACTTC. The entire variable domain, with the rest obtained from reference TRBV28 and TRBJ2-7, is as follows: DVKVTQSSRYLVKRTGEKVFLECVQDMDHENMFWYRQDPGLGLRLIYFSYDVKMKEKGDIPEGYSVSREKKERFSLILESASTNQTSMYLCASMLGTYEQYFGPGTRLTVT.